These T cell receptor beta chains were read from a single sample in a study of cytomegalovirus exposure and HLA in healthy donors. The method was immunoSEQ multiplex PCR; TCRdb's version includes in-frame clones alone and lacks a portion of them. The sample has about 260,000 clones; less than 95% are singletons. The specimen sequenced was PBMCs. The receptors here all came from a woman aged 30 to 39 in good health and CMV-seronegative. The CDR3 runs from the conserved cysteine through the conserved F or W. The D gene is left open where the match is weak. Clone size, where shown, is once, few, many, or a class for clones that have expanded.

D | J | size | V | DNA | CDR3
. | TRBJ1-5 | . | TRBV30 | TGTGCCTGGTCCCGGGGGGCTAATCAGCCCCAGCATTTT | CAWSRGANQPQHF
TRBD2 | TRBJ2-3 | . | TRBV28 | TGTGCCAGCAGCCGCAATATCGGTGGGGGGGAAGGGACGGCAGATACGCAGTATTTT | CASSRNIGGGEGTADTQYF
. | TRBJ2-7 | . | TRBV9 | TGTGCCAGCAGCGTAGCCGTGGGCCACGAGCAGTACTTC | CASSVAVGHEQYF
TRBD2 | TRBJ2-5 | . | TRBV13 | TGTGCCAGCAGCTTGTTACTAGCGGGGGAGACCCAGTACTTC | CASSLLLAGETQYF
TRBD1 | TRBJ2-5 | . | TRBV5-6 | TGTGCCAGCAGCCCAGGACAGGGAACACCCGGACAAGAGACCCAGTACTTC | CASSPGQGTPGQETQYF
TRBD2 | TRBJ2-7 | . | TRBV28 | TGTGCCAGCAGTTTAACTAGCGGGAGGTTGTACGAGCAGTACTTC | CASSLTSGRLYEQYF
. | TRBJ2-7 | . | TRBV5-4 | TGTGCCAGCAGCCTCCCCGGCGCCGGGGCGAGCGAGCAGTACTTC | CASSLPGAGASEQYF
TRBD2 | TRBJ2-1 | . | TRBV5-1 | TGCGCCAGCAGCTTCCGAGCGGGAGGCAATGAGCAGTTCTTC | CASSFRAGGNEQFF
TRBD2 | TRBJ2-3 | . | TRBV7-8 | TGTGCCAGCAGCTCCGGGACTAGCGGAGATACGCAGTATTTT | CASSSGTSGDTQYF
. | TRBJ1-1 | . | TRBV18 | TGTGCCAGCTCACCACCAGTTTTTTCTATCGATCGTGAAGCTTTCTTT | CASSPPVFSIDREAFF
. | TRBJ2-1 | few | TRBV19 | TGTGCCAGTAGTATTGACCGGGGGAGCTCCTACAATGAGCAGTTCTTC | CASSIDRGSSYNEQFF
. | TRBJ2-3 | . | TRBV28 | TGTGCCAGCAGTTTATATCAGGGGAATGTAGTCACAGATACGCAGTATTTT | CASSLYQGNVVTDTQYF
. | TRBJ2-3 | . | TRBV28 | TGTGCCAGCAGTTTAGCGGCTAGCACAGATACGCAGTATTTT | CASSLAASTDTQYF
TRBD2 | TRBJ2-5 | . | TRBV10-2 | TGCGCCAGCATTGGACTAGCGGGAGTCCCCGAGACCCAGTACTTC | CASIGLAGVPETQYF
. | TRBJ1-1 | . | TRBV19 | TGTGCCAGTAGTATACTACACTTGGACGCTGAAGCTTTCTTT | CASSILHLDAEAFF
. | TRBJ1-4 | . | TRBV5-6 | TGTGCCAGCAGCTTGCCGGGACGAAATGAAAAACTGTTTTTT | CASSLPGRNEKLFF
TRBD1 | TRBJ2-6 | . | TRBV27 | TGTGCCAGCAGACGCTACACACAGGGGAAAATGATCGGGGCCAACGTCCTGACTTTC | CASRRYTQGKMIGANVLTF
TRBD2 | TRBJ2-7 | . | TRBV29-1 | TGCAGCGTTGAAGATCGGAACTTAGCGGGAGAGGGCGAGCAGTACTTC | CSVEDRNLAGEGEQYF
. | TRBJ2-7 | once | TRBV5-8 | TGTGCCAGCAGCTTCGGGGGCACGTCCTACGAGCAGTACTTC | CASSFGGTSYEQYF
TRBD2 | TRBJ2-7 | once | TRBV6-1 | TGTGCCAGCATACTAGCGGGAGGGCCCTACGAGCAGTACTTC | CASILAGGPYEQYF
TRBD2 | TRBJ2-1 | . | TRBV27 | TGTGCCAGCACTGCGGGTGGGCGGGGGGAGCAGTTCTTC | CASTAGGRGEQFF
. | TRBJ2-3 | . | TRBV15 | TGTGCCACCAGCAGCCAATTGACAGGGAGGCTGGATACGCAGTATTTT | CATSSQLTGRLDTQYF
TRBD2 | TRBJ2-3 | . | TRBV5-6 | TGTGCCAGCAGGAGGACGGGACTAGCGCCAGATACGCAGTATTTT | CASRRTGLAPDTQYF
. | TRBJ2-1 | . | TRBV4-1 | TGCGCCAGCAGCTCTTATTACAATGAGCAGTTCTTC | CASSSYYNEQFF
. | TRBJ2-4 | . | TRBV4-3 | TGCGCCAGCAGCCAAGATCTTGGCAGAACAAACATTCAGTACTTC | CASSQDLGRTNIQYF
TRBD2 | TRBJ2-7 | once | TRBV6-4 | TGTGCCAGGGCAGAGGCGGGAGACCACCCTGGTCCGGGTGCCTACGAGCAGTACTTC | CARAEAGDHPGPGAYEQYF
TRBD2 | TRBJ2-2 | . | TRBV4-3 | TGCGCCAGCAGCCAACTGAGCGGGAGGGCCTCCGGGGAGCTGTTTTTT | CASSQLSGRASGELFF
. | TRBJ2-3 | . | TRBV29-1 | TGCAGCGTTGAAGAGACAGCTTACGATACGCAGTATTTT | CSVEETAYDTQYF
TRBD1 | TRBJ1-2 | . | TRBV6-5 | TGTGCCAGCAGAACCGGGACAGAGATATATGGCTACACCTTC | CASRTGTEIYGYTF
. | TRBJ2-7 | . | TRBV28 | TGTGCCAGCAGTTTATCCGACTACGAGCAGTACTTC | CASSLSDYEQYF
. | TRBJ2-2 | . | TRBV11-2 | TGTGCCAGCAGCGCCGCGAGCCACACCGGGGAGCTGTTTTTT | CASSAASHTGELFF
TRBD1 | TRBJ2-1 | . | TRBV4-2 | TGTGCCAGCAGCCAAGGGACAGGGTTATACAATGAGCAGTTCTTC | CASSQGTGLYNEQFF
TRBD2 | TRBJ2-3 | . | TRBV7-7 | TGTGCCAGCAGCCGAACTCTAGCGGGAGCAGATACGCAGTATTTT | CASSRTLAGADTQYF
TRBD2 | TRBJ2-1 | few | TRBV6-5 | TGTGCCAGCAGTCGGGGGAGGGGTGGTCACAATGAGCAGTTCTTC | CASSRGRGGHNEQFF
. | TRBJ2-1 | . | TRBV29-1 | TGCAGCGTTGAGGTTAGCCCGCGCAATGAGCAGTTCTTC | CSVEVSPRNEQFF
. | TRBJ2-1 | . | TRBV28 | TGTGCCTTGGGGGGCGGTCCGTCCTACAATGAGCAGTTCTTC | CALGGGPSYNEQFF
. | TRBJ2-5 | . | TRBV6-6 | TGTGCCAGCAGTCCGGTTGGAGGGATTGGAGAGACCCAGTACTTC | CASSPVGGIGETQYF